This T cell receptor (beta chain) was recorded in a study of CD8 T cells in ankylosing spondylitis. Via MiXCR, TCRdb re-called the 5' RACE reads, giving one row per CDR3 protein. The data contain 180,000 or so distinct CDR3 sequences, approximately 10% of them seen just once; the ten biggest clones take up roughly 28%. The germline V gene encodes CDR1 SGHRS and CDR2 YFSETQ. The CDR3 consists of 15 residues. The ends were cut back, 0 bases at V and 5 bases at J, with 9 bases in the middle. What was sequenced was blood, either unsorted or a sorted T cell fraction (not recorded which). V is TRBV5-1 and J is TRBJ1-6; a possible D gene is TRBD1 (6 bases). This sequence originates from a male donor with ankylosing spondylitis or in good health (not recorded which). In DNA form, the CDR3 reads TGCGCCAGCAGCTTGGAGGGGGGCGATAATTCACCCCTCCACTTT. This translates into CASSLEGGDNSPLHF.